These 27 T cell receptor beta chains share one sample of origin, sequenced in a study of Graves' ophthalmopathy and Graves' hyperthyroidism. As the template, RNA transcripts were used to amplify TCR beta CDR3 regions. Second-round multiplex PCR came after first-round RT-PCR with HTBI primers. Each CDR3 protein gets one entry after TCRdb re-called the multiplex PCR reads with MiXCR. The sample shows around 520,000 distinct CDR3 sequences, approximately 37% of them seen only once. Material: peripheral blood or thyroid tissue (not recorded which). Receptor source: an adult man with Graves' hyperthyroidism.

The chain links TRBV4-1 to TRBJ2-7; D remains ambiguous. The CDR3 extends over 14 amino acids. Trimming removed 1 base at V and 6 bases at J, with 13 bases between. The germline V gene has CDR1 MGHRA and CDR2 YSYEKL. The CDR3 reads CASSQARGIGEQYF. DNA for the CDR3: TGCGCCAGCAGCCAAGCCCGCGGAATTGGCGAGCAGTACTTC.

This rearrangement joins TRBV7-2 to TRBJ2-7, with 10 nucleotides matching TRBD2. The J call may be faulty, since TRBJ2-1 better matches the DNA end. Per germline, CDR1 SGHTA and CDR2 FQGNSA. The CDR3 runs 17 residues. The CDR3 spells CASSSRPSGGNYNEQFF. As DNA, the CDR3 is TGTGCCAGCAGCTCCAGGCCTAGCGGGGGAAACTACAATGAGCAGTTCTTC.

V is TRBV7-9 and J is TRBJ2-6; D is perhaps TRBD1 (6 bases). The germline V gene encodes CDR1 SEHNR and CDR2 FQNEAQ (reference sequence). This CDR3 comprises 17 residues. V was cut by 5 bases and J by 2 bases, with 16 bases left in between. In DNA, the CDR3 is TGTGCCAGCAGCCCAGGGGCGCCCACCCCTGGGGCCAACGTCCTGACTTTC. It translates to CASSPGAPTPGANVLTF.

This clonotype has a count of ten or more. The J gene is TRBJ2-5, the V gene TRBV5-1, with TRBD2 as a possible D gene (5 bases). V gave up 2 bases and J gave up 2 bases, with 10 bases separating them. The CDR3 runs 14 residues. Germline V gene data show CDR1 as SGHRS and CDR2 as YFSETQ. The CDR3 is CASSFGREQETQYF. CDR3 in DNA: TGCGCCAGCAGCTTTGGAAGGGAGCAAGAGACCCAGTACTTC.

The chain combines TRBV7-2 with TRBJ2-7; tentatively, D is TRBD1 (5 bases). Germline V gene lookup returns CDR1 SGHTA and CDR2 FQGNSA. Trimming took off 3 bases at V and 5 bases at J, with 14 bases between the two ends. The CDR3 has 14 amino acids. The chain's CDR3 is CASSLEGVADEQYF. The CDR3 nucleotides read TGTGCCAGCAGCTTGGAAGGGGTCGCCGACGAGCAGTACTTC. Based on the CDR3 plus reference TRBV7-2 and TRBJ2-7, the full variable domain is GAGVSQSPSNKVTEKGKDVELRCDPISGHTALYWYRQSLGQGLEFLIYFQGNSAPDKSGLPSDRFSAERTGGSVSTLTIQRTQQEDSAVYLCASSLEGVADEQYFGPGTRLTVT.

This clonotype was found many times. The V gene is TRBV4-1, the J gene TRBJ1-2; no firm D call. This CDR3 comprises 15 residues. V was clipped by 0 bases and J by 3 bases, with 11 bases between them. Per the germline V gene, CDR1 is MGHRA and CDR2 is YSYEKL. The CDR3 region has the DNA TGCGCCAGCAGCCAAGATAGGGCAGCCCACTATGGCTACACCTTC. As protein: CASSQDRAAHYGYTF.

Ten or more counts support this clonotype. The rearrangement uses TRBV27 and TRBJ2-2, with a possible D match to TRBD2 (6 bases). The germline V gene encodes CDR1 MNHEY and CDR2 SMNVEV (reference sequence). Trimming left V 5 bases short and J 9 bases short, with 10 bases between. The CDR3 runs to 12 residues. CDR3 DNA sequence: TGTGCCAGCAGTGGCGGGGCTAGGGAGCTGTTTTTT. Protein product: CASSGGARELFF.

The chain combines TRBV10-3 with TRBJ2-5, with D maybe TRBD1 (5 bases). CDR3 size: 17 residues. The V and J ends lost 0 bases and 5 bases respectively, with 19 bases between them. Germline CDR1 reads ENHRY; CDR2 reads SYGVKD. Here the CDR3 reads CAISESKARGSRETQYF. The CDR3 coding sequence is TGTGCCATCAGTGAGTCGAAGGCTAGGGGCAGTCGGGAGACCCAGTACTTC.

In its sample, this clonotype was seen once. CDR3 region: CASSSGLAGGTWSSRETQYF. For the CDR3, the DNA is TGTGCCAGTAGTAGCGGACTAGCGGGAGGGACTTGGTCGTCGAGGGAGACCCAGTACTTC. V and J are TRBV19 and TRBJ2-5; 15 bases map to TRBD2. CDR1 and CDR2 from the germline V gene are LNHDA and SQIVND (reference sequence). The CDR3 loop spans 20 amino acids. V lost 4 bases, J lost 5 bases, and 17 bases stayed unmatched.

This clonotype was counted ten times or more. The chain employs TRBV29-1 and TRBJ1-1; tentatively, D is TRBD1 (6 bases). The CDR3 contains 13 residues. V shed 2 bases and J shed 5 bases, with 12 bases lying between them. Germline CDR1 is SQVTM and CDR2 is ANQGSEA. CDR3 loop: CSVERGGGTEAFF. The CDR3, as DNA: TGCAGCGTTGAAAGAGGGGGGGGGACTGAAGCTTTCTTT.

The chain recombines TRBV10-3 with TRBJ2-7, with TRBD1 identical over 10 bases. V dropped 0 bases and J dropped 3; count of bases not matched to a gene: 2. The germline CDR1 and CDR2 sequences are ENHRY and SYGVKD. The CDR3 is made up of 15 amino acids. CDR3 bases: TGTGCCATCAGTGAGTCTGGACAGGGGGACTACGAGCAGTACTTC. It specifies CAISESGQGDYEQYF.

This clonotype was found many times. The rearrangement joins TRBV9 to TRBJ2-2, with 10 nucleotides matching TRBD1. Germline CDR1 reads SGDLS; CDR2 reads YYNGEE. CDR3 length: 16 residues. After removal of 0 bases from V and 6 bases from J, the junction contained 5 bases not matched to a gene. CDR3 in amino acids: CASSVVTGTGAGELFF. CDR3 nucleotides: TGTGCCAGCAGCGTAGTTACCGGGACAGGGGCCGGGGAGCTGTTTTTT. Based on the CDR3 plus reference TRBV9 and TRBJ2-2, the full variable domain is DSGVTQTPKHLITATGQRVTLRCSPRSGDLSVYWYQQSLDQGLQFLIQYYNGEERAKGNILERFSAQQFPDLHSELNLSSLELGDSALYFCASSVVTGTGAGELFFGEGSRLTVL.

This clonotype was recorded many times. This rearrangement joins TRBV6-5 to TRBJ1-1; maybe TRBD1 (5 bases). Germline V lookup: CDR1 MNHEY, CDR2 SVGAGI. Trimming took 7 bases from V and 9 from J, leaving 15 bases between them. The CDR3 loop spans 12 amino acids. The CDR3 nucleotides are TGTGCCAGCATTCAGGGAGAAACACAAGCTTTCTTT. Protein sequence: CASIQGETQAFF.

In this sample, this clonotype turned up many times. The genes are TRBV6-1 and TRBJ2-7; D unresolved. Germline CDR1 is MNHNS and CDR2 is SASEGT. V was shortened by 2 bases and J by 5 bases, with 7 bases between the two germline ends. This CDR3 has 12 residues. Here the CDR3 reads CASSELDHEQYF. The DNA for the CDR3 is TGTGCCAGCAGTGAACTGGACCACGAGCAGTACTTC.

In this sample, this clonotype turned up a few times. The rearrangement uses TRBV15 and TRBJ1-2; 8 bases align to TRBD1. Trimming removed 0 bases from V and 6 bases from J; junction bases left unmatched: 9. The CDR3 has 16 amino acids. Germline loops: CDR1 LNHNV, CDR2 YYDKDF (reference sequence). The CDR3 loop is CATSRDLLPGGHGYTF. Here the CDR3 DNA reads TGTGCCACCAGCAGAGATTTGCTCCCAGGGGGCCATGGCTACACCTTC.

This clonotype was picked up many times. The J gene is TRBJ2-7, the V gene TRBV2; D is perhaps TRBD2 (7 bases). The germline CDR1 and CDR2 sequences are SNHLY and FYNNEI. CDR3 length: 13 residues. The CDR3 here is CVSLGGADYEQYF. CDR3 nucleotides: TGTGTGAGCTTGGGGGGGGCCGACTACGAGCAGTACTTC.

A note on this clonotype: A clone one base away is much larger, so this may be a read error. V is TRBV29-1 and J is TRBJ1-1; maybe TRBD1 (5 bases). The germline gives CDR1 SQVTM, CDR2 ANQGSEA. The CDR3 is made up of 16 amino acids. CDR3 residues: CSARDPRTGVNGGAFF. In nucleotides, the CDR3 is TGCAGTGCTAGAGACCCTAGGACGGGGGTCAACGGGGGAGCTTTCTTT.

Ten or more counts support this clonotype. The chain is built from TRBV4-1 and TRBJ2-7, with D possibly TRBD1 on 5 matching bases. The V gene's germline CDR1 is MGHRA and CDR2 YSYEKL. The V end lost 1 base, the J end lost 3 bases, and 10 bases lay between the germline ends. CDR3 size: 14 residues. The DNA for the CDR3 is TGCGCCAGCAGCCAAGCGATGACAGACTACGAGCAGTACTTC. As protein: CASSQAMTDYEQYF.

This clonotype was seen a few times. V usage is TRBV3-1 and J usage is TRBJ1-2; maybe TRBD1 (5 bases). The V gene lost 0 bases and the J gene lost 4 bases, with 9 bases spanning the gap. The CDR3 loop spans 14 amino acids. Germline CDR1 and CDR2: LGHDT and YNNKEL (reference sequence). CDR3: CASSQDGGFYGYTF. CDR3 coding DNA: TGTGCCAGCAGCCAAGATGGGGGGTTCTATGGCTACACCTTC. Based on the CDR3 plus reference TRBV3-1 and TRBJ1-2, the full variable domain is DTAVSQTPKYLVTQMGNDKSIKCEQNLGHDTMYWYKQDSKKFLKIMFSYNNKELIINETVPNRFSPKSPDKAHLNLHINSLELGDSAVYFCASSQDGGFYGYTFGSGTRLTVV.

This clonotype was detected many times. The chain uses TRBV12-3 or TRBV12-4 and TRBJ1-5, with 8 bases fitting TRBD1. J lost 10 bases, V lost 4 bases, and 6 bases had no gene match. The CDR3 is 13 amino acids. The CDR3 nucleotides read TGTGCCAGCAGTTACAGGGGGGATCGACCCCAGCATTTT. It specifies CASSYRGDRPQHF.

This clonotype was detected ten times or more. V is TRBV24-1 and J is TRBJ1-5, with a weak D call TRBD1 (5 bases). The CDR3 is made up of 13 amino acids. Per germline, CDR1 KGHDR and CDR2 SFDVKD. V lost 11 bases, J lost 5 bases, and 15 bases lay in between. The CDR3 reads CARGTTGDQPQHF. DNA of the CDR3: TGTGCCAGGGGGACCACGGGGGATCAGCCCCAGCATTTT.

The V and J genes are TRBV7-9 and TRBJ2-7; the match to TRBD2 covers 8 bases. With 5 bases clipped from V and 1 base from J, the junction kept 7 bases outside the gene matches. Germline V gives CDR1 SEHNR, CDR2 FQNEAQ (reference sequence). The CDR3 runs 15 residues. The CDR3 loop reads CASSTTSGRSYEQYF. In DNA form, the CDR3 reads TGTGCCAGCAGCACTACTAGCGGAAGGTCCTACGAGCAGTACTTC. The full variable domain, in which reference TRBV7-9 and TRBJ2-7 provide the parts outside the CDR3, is DTGVSQNPRHKITKRGQNVTFRCDPISEHNRLYWYRQTLGQGPEFLTYFQNEAQLEKSRLLSDRFSAERPKGSFSTLEIQRTEQGDSAMYLCASSTTSGRSYEQYFGPGTRLTVT.

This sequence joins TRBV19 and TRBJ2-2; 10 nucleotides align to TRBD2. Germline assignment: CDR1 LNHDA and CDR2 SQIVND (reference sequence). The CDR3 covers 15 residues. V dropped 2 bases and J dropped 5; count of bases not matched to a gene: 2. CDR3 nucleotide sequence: TGTGCCAGTAGTATATCAGCGGGGGGGACCGGGGAGCTGTTTTTT. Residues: CASSISAGGTGELFF.

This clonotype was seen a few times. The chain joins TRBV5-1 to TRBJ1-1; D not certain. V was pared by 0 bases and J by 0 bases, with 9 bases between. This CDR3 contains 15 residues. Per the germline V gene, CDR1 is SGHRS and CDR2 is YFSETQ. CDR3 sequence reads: CASSLAPAMNTEAFF. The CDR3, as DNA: TGCGCCAGCAGCTTGGCCCCGGCCATGAACACTGAAGCTTTCTTT.

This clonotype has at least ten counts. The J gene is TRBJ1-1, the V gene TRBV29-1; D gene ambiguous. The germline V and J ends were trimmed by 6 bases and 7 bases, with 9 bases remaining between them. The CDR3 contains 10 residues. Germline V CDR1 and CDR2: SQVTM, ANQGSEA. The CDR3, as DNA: TGCAGCGTCCAACATGGTGAAGCTTTCTTT. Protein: CSVQHGEAFF.

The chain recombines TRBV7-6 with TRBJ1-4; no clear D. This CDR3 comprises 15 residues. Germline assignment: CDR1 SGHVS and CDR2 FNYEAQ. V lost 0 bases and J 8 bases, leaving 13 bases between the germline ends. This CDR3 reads CASSLAGEGGEKLFF. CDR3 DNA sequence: TGTGCCAGCAGCTTAGCGGGAGAGGGAGGCGAAAAACTGTTTTTT. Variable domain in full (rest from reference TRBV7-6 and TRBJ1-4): GAGVSQSPRYKVTKRGQDVALRCDPISGHVSLYWYRQALGQGPEFLTYFNYEAQQDKSGLPNDRFSAERPEGSISTLTIQRTEQRDSAMYRCASSLAGEGGEKLFFGSGTQLSVL.

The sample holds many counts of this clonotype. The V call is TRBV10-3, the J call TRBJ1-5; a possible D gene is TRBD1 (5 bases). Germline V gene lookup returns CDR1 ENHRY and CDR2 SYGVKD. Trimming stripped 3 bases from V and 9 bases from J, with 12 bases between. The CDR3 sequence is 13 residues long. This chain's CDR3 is CAISEEGIMPQHF. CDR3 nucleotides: TGTGCCATCAGTGAAGAGGGGATTATGCCCCAGCATTTT.